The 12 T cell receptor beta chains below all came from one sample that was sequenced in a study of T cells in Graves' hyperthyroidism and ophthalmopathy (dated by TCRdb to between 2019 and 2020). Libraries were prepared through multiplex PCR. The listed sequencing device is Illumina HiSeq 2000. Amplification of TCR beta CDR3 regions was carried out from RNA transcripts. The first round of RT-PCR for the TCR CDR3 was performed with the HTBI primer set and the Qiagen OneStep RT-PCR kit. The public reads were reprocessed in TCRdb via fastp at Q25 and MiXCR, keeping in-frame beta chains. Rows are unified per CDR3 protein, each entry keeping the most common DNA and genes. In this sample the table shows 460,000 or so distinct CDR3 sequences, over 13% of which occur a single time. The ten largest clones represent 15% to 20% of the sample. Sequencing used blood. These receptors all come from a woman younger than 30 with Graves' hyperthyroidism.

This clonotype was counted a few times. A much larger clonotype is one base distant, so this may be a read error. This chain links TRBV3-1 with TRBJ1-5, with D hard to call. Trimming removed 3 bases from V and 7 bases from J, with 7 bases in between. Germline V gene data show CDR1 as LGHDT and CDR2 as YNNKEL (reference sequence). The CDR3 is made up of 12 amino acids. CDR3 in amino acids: CASSHLGQPQHF. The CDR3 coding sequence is TGTGCCAGCAGCCATTTAGGCCAGCCCCAGCATTTT.

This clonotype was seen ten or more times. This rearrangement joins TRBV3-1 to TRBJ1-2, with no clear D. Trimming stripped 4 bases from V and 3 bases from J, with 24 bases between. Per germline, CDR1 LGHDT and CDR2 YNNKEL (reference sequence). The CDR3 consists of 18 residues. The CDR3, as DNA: TGTGCCAGCAGCCCCTCGGGGTTGAGAGTCGGAGAGGACTATGGCTACACCTTC. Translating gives CASSPSGLRVGEDYGYTF.

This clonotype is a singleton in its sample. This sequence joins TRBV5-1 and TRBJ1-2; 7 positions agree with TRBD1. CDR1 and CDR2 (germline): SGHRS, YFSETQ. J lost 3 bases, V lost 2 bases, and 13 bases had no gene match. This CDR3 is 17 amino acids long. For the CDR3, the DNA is TGCGCCAGCAGCTTAGACTTGGGACAGACAACGGACTATGGCTACACCTTC. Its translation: CASSLDLGQTTDYGYTF.

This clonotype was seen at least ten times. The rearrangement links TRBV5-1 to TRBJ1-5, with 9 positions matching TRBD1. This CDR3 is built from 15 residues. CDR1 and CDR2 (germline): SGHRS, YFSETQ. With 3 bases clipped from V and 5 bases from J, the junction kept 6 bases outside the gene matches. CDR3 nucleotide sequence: TGCGCCAGCAGCTCGGGGACAGGGAAGGATCAGCCCCAGCATTTT. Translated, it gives CASSSGTGKDQPQHF.

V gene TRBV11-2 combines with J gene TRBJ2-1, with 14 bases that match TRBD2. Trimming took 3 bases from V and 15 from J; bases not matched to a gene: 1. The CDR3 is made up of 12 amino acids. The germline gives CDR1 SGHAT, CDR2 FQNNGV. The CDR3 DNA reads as TGTGCCAGCAGCTTGACTAGCGGGAGGGGGTTCTTC. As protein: CASSLTSGRGFF.

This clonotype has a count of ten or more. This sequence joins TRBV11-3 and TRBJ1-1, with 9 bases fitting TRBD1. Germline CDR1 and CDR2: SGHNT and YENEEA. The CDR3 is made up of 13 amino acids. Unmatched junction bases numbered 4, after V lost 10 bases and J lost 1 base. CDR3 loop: CATATGGNTEAFF. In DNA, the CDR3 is TGTGCCACTGCGACAGGGGGGAACACTGAAGCTTTCTTT.

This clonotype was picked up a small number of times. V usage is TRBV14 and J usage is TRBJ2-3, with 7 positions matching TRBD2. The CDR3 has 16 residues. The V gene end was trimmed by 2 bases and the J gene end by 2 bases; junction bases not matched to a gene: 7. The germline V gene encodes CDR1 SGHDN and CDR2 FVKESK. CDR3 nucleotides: TGTGCCAGCAGCCAATTTCACGGGAGGATCACAGATACGCAGTATTTT. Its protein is CASSQFHGRITDTQYF.

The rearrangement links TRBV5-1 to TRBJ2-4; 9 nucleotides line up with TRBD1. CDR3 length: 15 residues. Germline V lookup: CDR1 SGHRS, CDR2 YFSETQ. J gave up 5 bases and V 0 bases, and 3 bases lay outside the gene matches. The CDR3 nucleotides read TGCGCCAGCAGCTTGGAGGGGACAGGGCAAAACATTCAGTACTTC. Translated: CASSLEGTGQNIQYF.

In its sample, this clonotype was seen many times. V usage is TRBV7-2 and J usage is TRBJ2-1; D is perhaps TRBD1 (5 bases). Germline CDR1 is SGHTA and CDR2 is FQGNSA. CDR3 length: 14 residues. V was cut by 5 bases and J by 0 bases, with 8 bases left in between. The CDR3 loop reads CASSQRGSYNEQFF. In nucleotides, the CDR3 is TGTGCCAGCAGCCAAAGGGGCTCCTACAATGAGCAGTTCTTC.

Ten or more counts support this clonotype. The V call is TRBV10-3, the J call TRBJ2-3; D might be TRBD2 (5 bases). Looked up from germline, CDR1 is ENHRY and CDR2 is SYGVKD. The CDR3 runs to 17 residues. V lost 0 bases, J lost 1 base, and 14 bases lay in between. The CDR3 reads CAISESPPAEGTDTQYF. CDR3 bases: TGTGCCATCAGTGAGTCACCCCCAGCGGAGGGCACAGATACGCAGTATTTT.

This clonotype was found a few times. The CDR3 coding sequence is TGTGCCAGTAGTATAGGGCCGGCCTCCTACGAGCAGTACTTC. Its translation is CASSIGPASYEQYF. The chain employs TRBV19 and TRBJ2-7; D is ambiguous. Germline loops: CDR1 LNHDA, CDR2 SQIVND (reference sequence). This CDR3 region has 14 residues. Trimming left V 1 base short and J 0 bases short, with 7 bases between. The full variable domain, in which reference TRBV19 and TRBJ2-7 provide the parts outside the CDR3, is DGGITQSPKYLFRKEGQNVTLSCEQNLNHDAMYWYRQDPGQGLRLIYYSQIVNDFQKGDIAEGYSVSREKKESFPLTVTSAQKNPTAFYLCASSIGPASYEQYFGPGTRLTVT.

The CDR3 protein is CSASSRQGGTDEQFF. The CDR3 DNA sequence: TGCAGTGCTAGTTCCCGGCAGGGGGGCACCGATGAGCAGTTCTTC. This chain uses TRBV20-1 with TRBJ2-1; D might be TRBD1 (7 bases). This CDR3 comprises 15 residues. Trimming removed 3 bases from V and 8 bases from J, with 20 bases in between. Per the germline V gene, CDR1 is DFQATT and CDR2 is SNEGSKA (reference sequence).